Following are 3 T cell receptor beta chains from one sample sequenced in a study of beta chain features in type 1 diabetes. Of the isolated RNA, all was reverse transcribed, and so the sequenced material was expressed TCRB transcripts. Profiling relied on immunoSEQ multiplex PCR, and the TCRdb table lists in-frame clones only, not all of them. The data contain around 300,000 clones, around 10% of them seen just once; the ten biggest clones take up more than 0.015%. The sequenced material came from naive CD4+ T cells from blood. The origin of the receptors is a woman in her twenties or thirties in good health.

In this sample, this clone turned up a few times. The chain links TRBV18 to TRBJ2-7; no firm D call. CDR1 and CDR2 from the germline V gene are KGHSH and LQKENI. The CDR3 is 13 residues long. Trimming cost V 4 bases and J 0 bases, with 7 bases left between them. This CDR3 reads CASSLADSYEQYF. The CDR3 DNA is TGTGCCAGCTCACTCGCGGACTCCTACGAGCAGTACTTC.

The chain is built from TRBV15 and TRBJ2-1; 9 bases are a match to TRBD2. The CDR3 has 16 amino acids. Germline CDR1 reads LNHNV; CDR2 reads YYDKDF (reference sequence). The J segment lost 7 bases and the V segment lost 1 base, leaving 8 bases of the junction unmatched. DNA for the CDR3: TGTGCCACCAGCAGAGTTTTACTAGCGGGCGGTAATGAGCAGTTCTTC. This translates into CATSRVLLAGGNEQFF.

The V gene is TRBV7-2, the J gene TRBJ2-5; TRBD2 is a possible D gene (6 bases). The CDR3 sequence is 14 residues long. Germline V gene sequence: CDR1 SGHTA, CDR2 FQGNSA. Between the trimmed V and J ends, which lost 6 bases and 4 bases, there was a span of 15 bases. In nucleotides, the CDR3 is TGTGCCAGCAGTTCCCGGGACTCCCTAGAGACCCAGTACTTC. Its translation is CASSSRDSLETQYF.